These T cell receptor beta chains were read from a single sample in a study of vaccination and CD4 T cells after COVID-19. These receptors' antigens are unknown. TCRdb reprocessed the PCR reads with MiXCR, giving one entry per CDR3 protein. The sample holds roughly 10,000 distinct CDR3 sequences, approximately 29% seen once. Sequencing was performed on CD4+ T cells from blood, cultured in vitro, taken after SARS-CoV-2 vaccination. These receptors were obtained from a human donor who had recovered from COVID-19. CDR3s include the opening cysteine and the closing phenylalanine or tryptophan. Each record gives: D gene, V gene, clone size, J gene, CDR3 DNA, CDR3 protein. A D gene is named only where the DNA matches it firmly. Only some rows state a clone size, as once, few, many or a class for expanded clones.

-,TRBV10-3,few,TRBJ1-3,TGTGCCATCAGATCGGGACGGGACTCTGGAAACACCATATATTTT,CAIRSGRDSGNTIYF
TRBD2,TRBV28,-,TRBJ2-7,TGTGCCAGCAGTTTAGGGAGCGGGAGCCCTACGGACGAGCAGTACTTC,CASSLGSGSPTDEQYF
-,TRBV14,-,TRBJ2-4,TGTGCCAGCAGCCCTTTTCACGGGAGCGAGGGATACATTCAGTACTTC,CASSPFHGSEGYIQYF
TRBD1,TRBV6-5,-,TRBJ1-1,TGTGCCAGCAGTTACCGGCCATACAGGGGGCTGAGCTTTGTCCCGGCGACCCCCCCTTTCTTT,CASSYRPYRGLSFVPATPPFF
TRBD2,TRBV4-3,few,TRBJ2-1,TGCGCCAGCAGCCAAGGCGCTAGCGGGAGGGCATGGTTCTTC,CASSQGASGRAWFF
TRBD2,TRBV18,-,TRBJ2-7,TGTGCCAGCTCACCACTCCGGGAGGGCTACGAGCAGTACTTC,CASSPLREGYEQYF
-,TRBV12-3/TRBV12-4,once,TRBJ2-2,TGTGCCAGCAGCCGGGACCAGAACACCGGGGAGCTGTTTTTT,CASSRDQNTGELFF
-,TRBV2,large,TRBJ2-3,TGTGCCAGCACCTTCCAGGGACTTGCCCAGTATTTT,CASTFQGLAQYF
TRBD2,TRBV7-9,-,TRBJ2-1,TGTGCCAGCAGCTCCGGGACTAGCGGATACAATGGGCAGTTCTTC,CASSSGTSGYNGQFF
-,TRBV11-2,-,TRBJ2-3,TGTGCCAGCAGCTTAGGATCTTGGGCCACGGTTAGCACAGATACGCAGTATTTT,CASSLGSWATVSTDTQYF
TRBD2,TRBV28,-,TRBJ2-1,TGTGCCAGCAGGAAAGATAGCGGGGCATACAATGAGCAGTTCTTC,CASRKDSGAYNEQFF
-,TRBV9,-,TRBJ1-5,TGTGCCAGCAGCCCCCCGAGGGGAGGGAACCAGCCCCAGCATTTT,CASSPPRGGNQPQHF
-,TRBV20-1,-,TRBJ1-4,TGCAGTGCTAGAAGGCCTACTAATGAAAAACTGTTTTTT,CSARRPTNEKLFF
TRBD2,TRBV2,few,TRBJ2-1,TGTGCCAGCAGTGTAAATCTAGCGGGAGAGGGTGAGCAGTTCTTC,CASSVNLAGEGEQFF